Presented here are 17 T cell receptor beta chains from one specimen sequenced in a study of blood T cell repertoires in COVID-19. The table came from immunoSEQ multiplex PCR; TCRdb's copy has only in-frame clones and leaves some out. Altogether around 450,000 clones are present, roughly 87% being singletons, with the ten largest covering around 1.8%. Sequencing was carried out using PBMCs or T cells enriched from blood (not recorded which). These receptors were collected from a woman aged 18-29 years with acute COVID-19.

This clone was seen once. The V and J genes are TRBV5-1 and TRBJ1-2; D is perhaps TRBD1 (6 bases). V was cut by 4 bases and J by 8 bases, with 15 bases left in between. The germline CDR1 and CDR2 sequences are SGHRS and YFSETQ. CDR3 size: 13 residues. Here the CDR3 reads CASSPDGRGGYTF. Here the CDR3 DNA reads TGCGCCAGCAGCCCGGATGGTAGGGGGGGCTACACCTTC.

The V call is TRBV28, the J call TRBJ2-2; TRBD1 is a possible D gene (5 bases). V was trimmed by 5 bases and J by 6 bases, leaving 10 bases between them. Germline-derived CDR1 and CDR2 are MDHEN and SYDVKM. The CDR3 extends over 13 amino acids. CDR3: CASSTGAAGELFF. CDR3 DNA: TGTGCCAGCAGTACTGGGGCCGCCGGGGAGCTGTTTTTT.

A remark on this clone: Different DNA sequences within this sample yield the same CDR3. V is TRBV11-2 and J is TRBJ2-7; TRBD2 matches at 11 bases. Germline CDR1 reads SGHAT; CDR2 reads FQNNGV. J lost 2 bases, V lost 4 bases, and 1 base had no gene match. The CDR3 has 14 amino acids. DNA for the CDR3: TGTGCCAGCAGCTCGACTAGCGGGGCCTACGAGCAGTACTTC. Translating gives CASSSTSGAYEQYF.

The genes are TRBV7-3 and TRBJ2-2; maybe TRBD1 (5 bases). The CDR3 consists of 16 residues. V lost 1 base and J 1 base, leaving 10 bases between the germline ends. CDR1 is SGHTA and CDR2 is FQGTGA in the germline V gene. The CDR3 loop reads CASSLNLGVNTGELFF. DNA for the CDR3: TGTGCCAGCAGCTTAAATTTAGGGGTGAACACCGGGGAGCTGTTTTTT. The complete variable domain, with remaining parts taken from reference TRBV7-3 and TRBJ2-2, reads GAGVSQTPSNKVTEKGKYVELRCDPISGHTALYWYRQSLGQGPEFLIYFQGTGAADDSGLPNDRFFAVRPEGSVSTLKIQRTERGDSAVYLCASSLNLGVNTGELFFGEGSRLTVL.

The chain recombines TRBV6-5 with TRBJ1-1; 7 nucleotides agree with TRBD1. The germline V gene has CDR1 MNHEY and CDR2 SVGAGI. The ends lost 5 bases at V and 6 bases at J; junction bases unmatched: 12. The CDR3 runs to 15 residues. The CDR3 DNA sequence: TGTGCCAGCAGTCTCCTACCAGACAGGGTAGCTGAAGCTTTCTTT. This codes for CASSLLPDRVAEAFF.

The chain combines TRBV7-2 with TRBJ1-1; TRBD1 agrees at 9 bases. CDR1 is SGHTA, CDR2 FQGNSA, per germline. Trimming at V came to 8 bases and at J to 1 base, leaving 5 bases not matched to a gene. The CDR3 loop spans 14 amino acids. The chain's CDR3 is CASGAGQGNTEAFF. The DNA for the CDR3 is TGTGCCAGCGGGGCGGGACAGGGGAACACTGAAGCTTTCTTT. Based on the CDR3 plus reference TRBV7-2 and TRBJ1-1, the full variable domain is GAGVSQSPSNKVTEKGKDVELRCDPISGHTALYWYRQSLGQGLEFLIYFQGNSAPDKSGLPSDRFSAERTGGSVSTLTIQRTQQEDSAVYLCASGAGQGNTEAFFGQGTRLTVV.

The chain carries TRBV4-3 and TRBJ2-7; 7 bases agree with TRBD1. The germline gives CDR1 LGHNA, CDR2 YSLEER. The CDR3 is made up of 16 amino acids. V shed 0 bases, J shed 0 bases, and the junction held 5 bases outside the gene matches. CDR3: CASSQEWAGGSYEQYF. In DNA form, the CDR3 reads TGCGCCAGCAGCCAAGAGTGGGCAGGGGGCTCCTACGAGCAGTACTTC.

This sequence joins TRBV18 and TRBJ1-5; the D gene is possibly TRBD1 (5 bases). With 5 bases removed from V and 3 bases from J, the gap between germline ends came to 14 bases. Per the germline V gene, CDR1 is KGHSH and CDR2 is LQKENI. CDR3 length: 15 amino acids. The DNA of the CDR3 is TGTGCCAGCTCAATATACGACAGTATCAATCAGCCCCAGCATTTT. This codes for CASSIYDSINQPQHF.

V gene TRBV27 combines with J gene TRBJ1-3, with TRBD1 matching over 8 bases. With V trimmed by 3 bases and J by 0 bases, 13 bases remained unmatched. Germline V gene lookup returns CDR1 MNHEY and CDR2 SMNVEV (reference sequence). The CDR3 extends over 19 amino acids. CDR3 protein: CASSLTWTGSQLSGNTIYF. The CDR3 DNA reads TGTGCCAGCAGTTTGACTTGGACAGGGTCCCAACTCTCTGGAAACACCATATATTTT.

The rearrangement links TRBV11-3 to TRBJ1-1; 8 bases are shared with TRBD1. After removal of 0 bases from V and 7 bases from J, the junction contained 1 base not matched to a gene. Germline loops: CDR1 SGHNT, CDR2 YENEEA. The CDR3 spans 13 residues. CDR3 in amino acids: CASSLEGTGEAFF. The DNA for the CDR3 is TGTGCCAGCAGCTTAGAGGGGACAGGTGAAGCTTTCTTT.

This clone was detected once. The genes are TRBV24-1 and TRBJ2-1; TRBD1 agrees at 11 bases. This CDR3 has 15 amino acids. Germline CDR1 is KGHDR and CDR2 is SFDVKD. J gave up 8 bases and V 3 bases, and 5 bases lay outside the gene matches. The DNA of the CDR3 is TGTGCCACCAGTGATCTGGGACAGGGGGGGGATGAGCAGTTCTTC. It codes for CATSDLGQGGDEQFF.

The chain carries TRBV5-6 and TRBJ2-7, with 10 positions matching TRBD2. Germline V gene sequence: CDR1 SGHDT, CDR2 YYEEEE. This CDR3 contains 16 residues. With 4 bases clipped from V and 2 bases from J, the junction kept 9 bases outside the gene matches. The CDR3 bases are TGTGCCAGCAGCCAAGGGACTAGCGAAACACCCTACGAGCAGTACTTC. This encodes CASSQGTSETPYEQYF.

The chain couples TRBV10-1 to TRBJ2-2; TRBD2 aligns across 8 bases. This CDR3 is 16 amino acids long. V trimming: 6 bases; J trimming: 2 bases; junction bases outside the gene matches: 8. CDR1 and CDR2 (germline): WNHNN, SYGVQD (reference sequence). CDR3 protein: CASSPTRGGNTGELFF. The CDR3 region has the DNA TGCGCCAGCAGCCCTACTCGGGGGGGTAACACCGGGGAGCTGTTTTTT.

The chain has TRBV7-9 and TRBJ2-7, with a weak D call TRBD1 (6 bases). CDR1 is SEHNR and CDR2 is FQNEAQ in the germline V gene (reference sequence). Trimming pared 2 bases from V and 5 bases from J, leaving 16 bases between. The CDR3 extends over 15 amino acids. The CDR3 DNA reads as TGTGCCAGCAGCTTAAGTATGGGACATGTCAACGAGCAGTACTTC. It translates to CASSLSMGHVNEQYF.

The V and J genes are TRBV29-1 and TRBJ2-1; 7 nucleotides line up with TRBD1. Unmatched junction bases numbered 6, after V lost 4 bases and J lost 9 bases. The CDR3 extends over 12 amino acids. Looked up from germline, CDR1 is SQVTM and CDR2 is ANQGSEA. The CDR3 protein is CSVATGNSEQFF. DNA of the CDR3: TGCAGCGTTGCGACAGGGAATAGTGAGCAGTTCTTC.

The V gene is TRBV19, the J gene TRBJ2-7; 7 nucleotides match TRBD1. The junction had 3 bases not matched to a gene; V was cut back by 5 bases and J by 2 bases. Germline V gives CDR1 LNHDA, CDR2 SQIVND (reference sequence). The CDR3 is made up of 13 amino acids. CDR3 coding DNA: TGTGCCAGTAGTTCCGACAGGGCCTACGAGCAGTACTTC. This gives the protein CASSSDRAYEQYF.

V is TRBV12-3 or TRBV12-4 and J is TRBJ2-4; D is unclear. The V gene lost 4 bases and the J gene lost 8 bases, with 6 bases spanning the gap. The CDR3 length is 11 residues. CDR3 nucleotide sequence: TGTGCCAGCAGTTCTCAGGACATTCAGTACTTC. The encoded protein is CASSSQDIQYF.